Following are 9 T cell receptor beta chains from one sample sequenced in a study of radiotherapy plus CTLA-4 blockade in lung cancer (dated by TCRdb to 2016 to 2018). The library was generated by the immunoSEQ multiplex PCR assay. Entries here come from immuneACCESS through TCRdb and include only in-frame sequences with V and J called. Some clones fail to appear in such tables; in the studies checked, an unresolved V gene covers under half of the shortfall, and the cause of the remainder is unknown. This sample has 80,000 or so clones in its table, and under 80% of those were observed once. The top ten hold 3.5% to 4.5% of the sample. The specimen comprised peripheral blood, sampled from a patient treated with radiotherapy plus ipilimumab. The receptors were gathered from a human donor with non-small cell lung cancer who had a partial response to radiotherapy plus ipilimumab. Some clones in this sample may be carry-over from other donors' samples.

This chain uses TRBV28 with TRBJ2-5; D unclear. The J call may be incorrect, as the DNA end agrees better with TRBJ2-7. Germline V gene data show CDR1 as MDHEN and CDR2 as SYDVKM. This CDR3 is built from 12 residues. CDR3 DNA: TGTGCCAGCAGTTGGAGTTCCTACGAGCAGTACTTC. Translating it yields CASSWSSYEQYF.

The chain is built from TRBV5-1 and TRBJ1-4, with D possibly TRBD1 on 5 matching bases. V gave up 3 bases and J gave up 14 bases, with 14 bases separating them. The CDR3 contains 12 residues. Germline V gives CDR1 SGHRS, CDR2 YFSETQ. CDR3 DNA sequence: TGCGCCAGCAGCTCGGCCCCGACAGCCCTGTTTTTT. Its translation is CASSSAPTALFF.

This rearrangement joins TRBV23-1 to TRBJ2-3; D call uncertain. TRBV23-1 falls under the ORF class, with uncertain function. With 2 bases removed from V and 4 bases from J, the gap between germline ends came to 4 bases. This CDR3 contains 12 residues. The CDR3 here is CASSQRSDTQYF. The CDR3 bases are TGCGCCAGCAGTCAACGTTCAGATACGCAGTATTTT.

The genes are TRBV5-1 and TRBJ2-7; possible D gene TRBD2, 6 bases. The V gene's germline CDR1 is SGHRS and CDR2 YFSETQ. V gave up 5 bases and J gave up 2 bases, with 11 bases separating them. The CDR3 runs to 13 residues. CDR3 sequence reads: CASSLAATYEQYF. The CDR3, as DNA: TGCGCCAGCAGTTTAGCGGCGACCTACGAGCAGTACTTC. The full variable domain, in which reference TRBV5-1 and TRBJ2-7 provide the parts outside the CDR3, is KAGVTQTPRYLIKTRGQQVTLSCSPISGHRSVSWYQQTPGQGLQFLFEYFSETQRNKGNFPGRFSGRQFSNSRSEMNVSTLELGDSALYLCASSLAATYEQYFGPGTRLTVT.

This chain connects TRBV28 to TRBJ2-1; the match to TRBD1 covers 8 bases. This CDR3 has 14 residues. With V trimmed by 3 bases and J by 7 bases, 5 bases remained unmatched. Germline assignment: CDR1 MDHEN and CDR2 SYDVKM. CDR3 residues: CASSLGQAWNEQFF. In DNA form, the CDR3 reads TGTGCCAGCAGTTTGGGACAGGCCTGGAATGAGCAGTTCTTC.

The rearrangement links TRBV19 to TRBJ2-1, with 11 bases fitting TRBD1. V lost 5 bases to trimming and J lost 6 bases; unmatched junction nucleotides: 6. Germline V gene data show CDR1 as LNHDA and CDR2 as SQIVND (reference sequence). The CDR3 contains 15 residues. The CDR3 region is CASSPWDRGGNEQFF. The CDR3 region has the DNA TGTGCCAGTAGTCCTTGGGACAGGGGGGGCAATGAGCAGTTCTTC.

This clone has only one observation. The V and J genes are TRBV18 and TRBJ1-4; a possible D gene is TRBD1 (6 bases). The V and J ends lost 2 bases and 10 bases respectively, with 17 bases between them. The CDR3 has 15 amino acids. Looked up from germline, CDR1 is KGHSH and CDR2 is LQKENI. CDR3 in DNA: TGTGCCAGCTCACCAACCGACAGGTCGGACGGAAAACTGTTTTTT. Its protein is CASSPTDRSDGKLFF.

The V call is TRBV7-6, the J call TRBJ2-6; perhaps TRBD2 as D (5 bases). The CDR3 contains 17 residues. The V gene's germline CDR1 is SGHVS and CDR2 FNYEAQ. Trimming shortened V by 5 bases and J by 4 bases, and 18 bases separated the two germline ends. In nucleotides, the CDR3 is TGTGCCAGCAGCGTATGGACTTCGCCTTTAGGGGCCAACGTCCTGACTTTC. This encodes CASSVWTSPLGANVLTF.

The rearrangement uses TRBV28 and TRBJ2-1; TRBD2 agrees at 11 bases. The germline V gene encodes CDR1 MDHEN and CDR2 SYDVKM. Trimming removed 4 bases from V and 9 bases from J; junction bases left unmatched: 14. The CDR3 loop spans 17 amino acids. The CDR3 sequence: CASSSNPSGGFAREQFF. CDR3 DNA sequence: TGTGCCAGCAGTTCTAATCCTAGCGGGGGGTTCGCGCGTGAGCAGTTCTTC.